This TCR beta chain is drawn from a study of blood T cell repertoires in COVID-19. Germline V lookup: CDR1 SEHNR, CDR2 FQNEAQ (reference sequence). V trimming: 1 base; J trimming: 3 bases; junction bases outside the gene matches: 8. This CDR3 region has 16 residues. This clone has only a few counts. TCRdb keeps only in-frame clones here, not all; method: immunoSEQ multiplex PCR. The sample holds about 360,000 clones, around 86% seen once. The chain employs TRBV7-9 and TRBJ1-2; TRBD1 matches at 7 bases. This TCR was sampled from a human donor in a cohort sampled during active COVID-19. Material for sequencing was peripheral blood. The CDR3 bases are TGTGCCAGCAGCTTAGTCTCTGTGGGGACAGACTATGGCTACACCTTC. It is translated as CASSLVSVGTDYGYTF.